Listed here are 18 T cell receptor beta chains from one sample, sequenced in a study of blood T cell repertoires in COVID-19. The data were produced by immunoSEQ multiplex PCR, yet TCRdb's version contains in-frame clones alone and is incomplete. The sample contains approximately 300,000 clones, roughly 90% of which appear only once. The sequenced sample consisted of peripheral blood. The receptors were gathered from a man aged 18 to 29 who had recovered from COVID-19.

The chain is built from TRBV5-6 and TRBJ2-7; a weak D match, TRBD2 (6 bases). V was shortened by 0 bases and J by 9 bases, with 10 bases between the two germline ends. This CDR3 has 12 residues. Germline CDR1 SGHDT, CDR2 YYEEEE. CDR3 in amino acids: CASSLEGGGQYF. The CDR3 coding sequence is TGTGCCAGCAGCTTGGAGGGAGGTGGGCAGTACTTC.

The genes are TRBV27 and TRBJ2-2; 8 bases agree with TRBD1. CDR1 and CDR2 (germline): MNHEY, SMNVEV (reference sequence). The CDR3 is 15 amino acids. The trim removed 5 bases at V and 4 bases at J, leaving 6 bases unmatched. This CDR3 is CASSPLTGGTGELFF. CDR3 DNA: TGTGCCAGCAGTCCCTTAACAGGGGGCACCGGGGAGCTGTTTTTT.

The rearrangement uses TRBV6-5 and TRBJ2-1; 13 nucleotides agree with TRBD2. There are 15 residues in the CDR3. The germline CDR1 and CDR2 sequences are MNHEY and SVGAGI. J gave up 9 bases and V 7 bases, and 9 bases lay outside the gene matches. CDR3 nucleotides: TGTGCCAGCACTCCTACTAGCGGGGGGGCTAGTGAGCAGTTCTTC. It codes for CASTPTSGGASEQFF.

The genes are TRBV7-9 and TRBJ1-4; the match to TRBD1 covers 8 bases. This CDR3 has 12 residues. CDR1 and CDR2 (germline): SEHNR, FQNEAQ (reference sequence). V lost 7 bases and J lost 5; bases outside the gene matches: 0. DNA for the CDR3: TGTGCCAGCACAGGGGGCAATGAAAAACTGTTTTTT. Translation: CASTGGNEKLFF.

The V gene is TRBV7-3, the J gene TRBJ1-1; 8 bases map to TRBD1. Trimming took 5 bases from V and 5 from J; bases not matched to a gene: 4. This CDR3 has 13 amino acids. The germline V gene encodes CDR1 SGHTA and CDR2 FQGTGA. The CDR3 loop is CASSPGQATEAFF. In nucleotides, the CDR3 is TGTGCCAGCAGCCCGGGACAGGCAACTGAAGCTTTCTTT.

V gene TRBV7-6 combines with J gene TRBJ1-1; unclear D gene. CDR3 size: 16 residues. The V gene lost 5 bases and the J gene lost 1 base, with 17 bases spanning the gap. CDR1 is SGHVS and CDR2 is FNYEAQ in the germline V gene. DNA for the CDR3: TGTGCCAGCAGCAAACAACGTTCGGCAGGGAACACTGAAGCTTTCTTT. Its translation: CASSKQRSAGNTEAFF.

This clone was picked up one time. This chain links TRBV15 with TRBJ1-5; maybe TRBD1 (5 bases). The length of the CDR3 is 16 residues. Trimming stripped 0 bases from V and 7 bases from J, with 16 bases between. Per germline, CDR1 LNHNV and CDR2 YYDKDF (reference sequence). This CDR3 reads CATSRDGTGTAQPQHF. CDR3 in DNA: TGTGCCACCAGCAGAGATGGGACCGGGACTGCCCAGCCCCAGCATTTT.

This clone was detected once. This sequence joins TRBV25-1 and TRBJ2-5, with 7 bases aligning to TRBD1. V lost 4 bases and J lost 1; bases outside the gene matches: 6. The CDR3 is 15 residues long. The germline V gene has CDR1 MGHDK and CDR2 SYGVNS. CDR3 coding DNA: TGTGCCAGCAGTGGACCTGGGACAGCCCAAGAGACCCAGTACTTC. Encoded protein: CASSGPGTAQETQYF. The variable domain in full, completed from reference TRBV25-1 and TRBJ2-5, reads EADIYQTPRYLVIGTGKKITLECSQTMGHDKMYWYQQDPGMELHLIHYSYGVNSTEKGDLSSESTVSRIRTEHFPLTLESARPSHTSQYLCASSGPGTAQETQYFGPGTRLLVL.

This chain links TRBV9 with TRBJ2-2; 9 bases map to TRBD2. Trimming removed 0 bases from V and 4 bases from J; junction bases left unmatched: 4. Germline-derived CDR1 and CDR2 are SGDLS and YYNGEE. The CDR3 consists of 16 residues. The CDR3 nucleotides are TGTGCCAGCAGCGTAGGTCTAGCGGGGAGCACCGGGGAGCTGTTTTTT. Protein: CASSVGLAGSTGELFF.

The chain recombines TRBV3-1 (or the pseudogene TRBV3-2) with TRBJ2-2, with 11 bases lining up with TRBD2. This CDR3 comprises 16 residues. Germline-derived CDR1 and CDR2 are LGHDT and YNNKEL (reference sequence). V lost 4 bases to trimming and J lost 5 bases; unmatched junction nucleotides: 6. CDR3 nucleotide sequence: TGTGCCAGCAGCCCAGGGGCTAGCGGGAGGACCGGGGAGCTGTTTTTT. It codes for CASSPGASGRTGELFF.

The sample holds a few counts of this clone. V and J are TRBV27 and TRBJ1-1; 9 bases align to TRBD1. The CDR3 is made up of 16 amino acids. CDR1 is MNHEY, CDR2 SMNVEV, per germline (reference sequence). J gave up 2 bases and V 5 bases, and 9 bases lay outside the gene matches. CDR3: CASSHLPGQGNTEAFF. CDR3 nucleotides: TGTGCCAGCAGTCACCTGCCGGGACAGGGAAACACTGAAGCTTTCTTT.

CDR3 in DNA: TGCGCCAGCAGTCAGGGTATCTCTGGGGCCAACGTCCTGACTTTC. Translation gives CASSQGISGANVLTF. The gene calls are TRBV5-1 and TRBJ2-6, with TRBD1 as a possible D gene (5 bases). Per germline, CDR1 SGHRS and CDR2 YFSETQ. This CDR3 contains 15 residues. V shed 5 bases and J shed 0 bases, with 9 bases lying between them. Using reference TRBV5-1 and TRBJ2-6 for the parts outside the CDR3, the full variable domain is KAGVTQTPRYLIKTRGQQVTLSCSPISGHRSVSWYQQTPGQGLQFLFEYFSETQRNKGNFPGRFSGRQFSNSRSEMNVSTLELGDSALYLCASSQGISGANVLTFGAGSRLTVL.

The table lists this clone with a few counts. The chain employs TRBV27 and TRBJ1-1; 7 bases match TRBD1. The CDR3 is made up of 18 amino acids. V trimming: 0 bases; J trimming: 1 base; junction bases outside the gene matches: 11. CDR1 and CDR2 from the germline V gene are MNHEY and SMNVEV (reference sequence). CDR3 loop: CASSLSHPRQGGNTEAFF. CDR3 sequence (DNA): TGTGCCAGCAGTTTATCCCACCCTCGACAGGGTGGGAACACTGAAGCTTTCTTT.

Only a few counts were recorded for this clone. The chain recombines TRBV2 with TRBJ1-2, with D hard to call. The CDR3 length is 13 residues. Trimming left V 6 bases short and J 5 bases short, with 13 bases between. The germline V gene has CDR1 SNHLY and CDR2 FYNNEI. CDR3 in DNA: TGTGCCAGCAGCCCCGGGATTTTGTATGGCTACACCTTC. Amino acids: CASSPGILYGYTF.

The chain carries TRBV3-1 (or the pseudogene TRBV3-2) and TRBJ2-7; D remains unclear. Trimming removed 4 bases at V and 0 bases at J, with 19 bases between. Germline loops: CDR1 LGHDT, CDR2 YNNKEL (reference sequence). The CDR3 is made up of 17 amino acids. CDR3 sequence: CASSPPAREISSYEQYF. The CDR3 DNA follows: TGTGCCAGCAGCCCGCCCGCCCGTGAAATCAGCTCCTACGAGCAGTACTTC.

V is TRBV6-5 and J is TRBJ2-5; 11 positions match TRBD1. There are 14 residues in the CDR3. The V and J ends lost 7 bases and 5 bases, in that order; junction bases with no gene match: 6. Per germline, CDR1 MNHEY and CDR2 SVGAGI. The CDR3 loop reads CASIGQGASETQYF. The CDR3 DNA is TGTGCCAGCATTGGACAGGGGGCGAGTGAGACCCAGTACTTC.

This clone was seen more than once but under ten times. The genes are TRBV5-6 and TRBJ1-6; D gene uncertain. Germline-derived CDR1 and CDR2 are SGHDT and YYEEEE. Trimming cost V 5 bases and J 5 bases, with 8 bases left between them. The CDR3 runs to 13 residues. The CDR3 DNA reads TGTGCCAGCAGACGACGGGATAATTCACCCCTCCACTTT. As protein: CASRRRDNSPLHF.

The rearrangement uses TRBV18 and TRBJ2-3, with 16 bases fitting TRBD2. The CDR3 is made up of 19 amino acids. Unmatched junction bases numbered 5, after V lost 1 base and J lost 1 base. Germline V lookup: CDR1 KGHSH, CDR2 LQKENI. The CDR3 spells CASSPLGLAGGPGTDTQYF. The CDR3, as DNA: TGTGCCAGCTCACCACTGGGACTAGCGGGGGGGCCTGGCACAGATACGCAGTATTTT.